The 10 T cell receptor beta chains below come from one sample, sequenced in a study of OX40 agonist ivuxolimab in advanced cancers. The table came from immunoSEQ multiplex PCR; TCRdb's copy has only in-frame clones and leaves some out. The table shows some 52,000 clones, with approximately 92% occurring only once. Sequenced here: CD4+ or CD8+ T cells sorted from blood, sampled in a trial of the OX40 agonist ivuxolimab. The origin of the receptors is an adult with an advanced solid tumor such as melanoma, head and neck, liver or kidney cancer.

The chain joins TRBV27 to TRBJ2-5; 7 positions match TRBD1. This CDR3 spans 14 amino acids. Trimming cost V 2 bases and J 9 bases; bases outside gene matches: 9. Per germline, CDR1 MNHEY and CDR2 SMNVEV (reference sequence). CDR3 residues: CASSLMAGGDAQYF. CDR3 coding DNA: TGTGCCAGCAGTTTAATGGCAGGGGGAGATGCCCAGTACTTC.

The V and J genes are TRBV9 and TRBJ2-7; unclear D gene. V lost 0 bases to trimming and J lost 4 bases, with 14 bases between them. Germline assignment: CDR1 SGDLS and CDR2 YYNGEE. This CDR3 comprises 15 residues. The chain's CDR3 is CASSVDSFGSYEQYF. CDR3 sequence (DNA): TGTGCCAGCAGCGTAGATAGCTTCGGGTCTTACGAGCAGTACTTC.

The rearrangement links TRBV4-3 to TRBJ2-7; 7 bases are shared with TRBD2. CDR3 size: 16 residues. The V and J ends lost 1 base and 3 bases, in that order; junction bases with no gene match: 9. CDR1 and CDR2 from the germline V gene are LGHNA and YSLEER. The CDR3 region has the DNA TGCGCCAGCAGCCAAGTGTGGGGGGAGGGCAGCTACGAGCAGTACTTC. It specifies CASSQVWGEGSYEQYF.

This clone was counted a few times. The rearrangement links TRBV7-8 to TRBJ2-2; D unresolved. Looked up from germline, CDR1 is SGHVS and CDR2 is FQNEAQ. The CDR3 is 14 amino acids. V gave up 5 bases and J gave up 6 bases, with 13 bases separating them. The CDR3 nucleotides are TGTGCCAGCAGCCGGCGAAGTTCCCCCGGGGAGCTGTTTTTT. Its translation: CASSRRSSPGELFF.

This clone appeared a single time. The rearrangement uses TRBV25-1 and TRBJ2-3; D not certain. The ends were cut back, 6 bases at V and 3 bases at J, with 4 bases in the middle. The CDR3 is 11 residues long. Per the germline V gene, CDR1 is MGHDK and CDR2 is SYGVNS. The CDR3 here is CASRLTDTQYF. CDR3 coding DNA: TGTGCCAGCAGACTTACAGATACGCAGTATTTT.

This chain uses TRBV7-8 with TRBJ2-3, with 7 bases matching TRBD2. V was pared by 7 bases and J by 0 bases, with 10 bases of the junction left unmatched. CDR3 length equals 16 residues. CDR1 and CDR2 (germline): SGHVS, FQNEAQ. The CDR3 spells CASNRWGGSSTDTQYF. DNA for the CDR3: TGTGCCAGCAACCGTTGGGGAGGGAGTAGCACAGATACGCAGTATTTT.

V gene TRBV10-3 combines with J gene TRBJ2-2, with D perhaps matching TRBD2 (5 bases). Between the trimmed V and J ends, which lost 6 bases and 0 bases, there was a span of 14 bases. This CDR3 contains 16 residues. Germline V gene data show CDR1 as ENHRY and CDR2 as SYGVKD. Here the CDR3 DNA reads TGTGCCATCAGCCCCACAAACGGGGCGAACACCGGGGAGCTGTTTTTT. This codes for CAISPTNGANTGELFF.

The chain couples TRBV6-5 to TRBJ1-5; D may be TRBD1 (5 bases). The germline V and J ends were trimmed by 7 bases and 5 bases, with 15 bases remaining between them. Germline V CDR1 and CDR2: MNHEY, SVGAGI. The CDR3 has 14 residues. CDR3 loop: CASTPVGGDQPQHF. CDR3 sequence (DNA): TGTGCCAGCACCCCGGTCGGGGGGGATCAGCCCCAGCATTTT.

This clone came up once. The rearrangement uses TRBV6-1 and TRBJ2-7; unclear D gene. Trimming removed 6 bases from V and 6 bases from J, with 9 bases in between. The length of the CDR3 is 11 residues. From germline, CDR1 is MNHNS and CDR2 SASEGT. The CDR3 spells CASRTLTEQYF. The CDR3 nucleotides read TGTGCCAGCAGGACATTAACCGAGCAGTACTTC.

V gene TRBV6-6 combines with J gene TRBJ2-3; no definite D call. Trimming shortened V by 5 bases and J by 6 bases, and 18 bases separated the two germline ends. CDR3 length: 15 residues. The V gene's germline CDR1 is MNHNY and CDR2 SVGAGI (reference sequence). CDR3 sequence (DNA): TGTGCCAGCAGTGGCGGCCCCGCAAGTTGGGATACGCAGTATTTT. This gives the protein CASSGGPASWDTQYF.